These 11 T cell receptor beta chains originate from one sample sequenced in a study of T cell repertoires in cytomegalovirus infection. The antigens these receptors bind are not known. TCRdb ran MiXCR on the reads and lists one entry per CDR3 protein. The sample holds a few hundred thousand distinct CDR3 sequences; under 35% are singletons and the top ten take around 20%. Sample: cultured PBMCs, taken from culture after CMV antigen stimulation. The receptors originated from a human donor in good health (CMV status not recorded). Some clones in this sample may be carry-over from other donors' samples.

The chain has TRBV27 and TRBJ2-3; TRBD2 agrees at 7 bases. There are 14 residues in the CDR3. Unmatched junction bases numbered 6, after V lost 2 bases and J lost 7 bases. The germline V gene encodes CDR1 MNHEY and CDR2 SMNVEV (reference sequence). The CDR3 coding sequence is TGTGCCAGCAGTTTACCGGGAGGTTCGCATACGCAGTATTTT. Its translation is CASSLPGGSHTQYF.

This clonotype occurred many times. The chain carries TRBV7-9 and TRBJ1-1; D is undetermined. V lost 2 bases and J 8 bases, leaving 6 bases between the germline ends. The CDR3 runs 11 residues. Germline V CDR1 and CDR2: SEHNR, FQNEAQ (reference sequence). The CDR3 loop is CASSLSREAFF. The DNA for the CDR3 is TGTGCCAGCAGCTTATCGAGGGAAGCTTTCTTT.

This clonotype came up many times. The gene calls are TRBV12-5 and TRBJ1-5; the D gene is possibly TRBD1 (6 bases). Trimming left V 0 bases short and J 4 bases short, with 19 bases between. This CDR3 is 18 amino acids long. From germline, CDR1 is LGHNT and CDR2 FRNRAP. In DNA form, the CDR3 reads TGTGCTAGTGGTTTGGTTAAGATTCCGGACAGAATTAATCAGCCCCAGCATTTT. As protein: CASGLVKIPDRINQPQHF. Filled out from reference TRBV12-5 and TRBJ1-5, the complete variable domain reads DARVTQTPRHKVTEMGQEVTMRCQPILGHNTVFWYRQTMMQGLELLAYFRNRAPLDDSGMPKDRFSAEMPDATLATLKIQPSEPRDSAVYFCASGLVKIPDRINQPQHFGDGTRLSIL.

This chain joins TRBV7-9 and TRBJ1-1; no reliable D call. This CDR3 is built from 15 residues. Trimming took off 7 bases at V and 1 base at J, with 16 bases between the two ends. Germline V gives CDR1 SEHNR, CDR2 FQNEAQ (reference sequence). This chain's CDR3 is CASTEPRDPNTEAFF. The CDR3 bases are TGTGCCAGCACCGAACCTCGGGATCCGAACACTGAAGCTTTCTTT.

This clonotype was found a few times. The chain links TRBV7-2 to TRBJ1-2, with 8 bases aligning to TRBD1. Germline V gene lookup returns CDR1 SGHTA and CDR2 FQGNSA. Trimming removed 8 bases from V and 2 bases from J; junction bases left unmatched: 1. CDR3 length equals 12 residues. The CDR3 DNA reads TGTGCCAGCCGGACAGGGAACTATGGCTACACCTTC. Its translation: CASRTGNYGYTF.

The rearrangement links TRBV28 to TRBJ2-7; 8 bases align to TRBD1. The germline gives CDR1 MDHEN, CDR2 SYDVKM. V trimming: 2 bases; J trimming: 5 bases; junction bases outside the gene matches: 8. The length of the CDR3 is 15 residues. CDR3 sequence: CASSLSLRTGNEQYF. In DNA form, the CDR3 reads TGTGCCAGCAGTTTAAGTTTGCGGACAGGGAACGAGCAGTACTTC. The variable domain in full, completed from reference TRBV28 and TRBJ2-7, reads DVKVTQSSRYLVKRTGEKVFLECVQDMDHENMFWYRQDPGLGLRLIYFSYDVKMKEKGDIPEGYSVSREKKERFSLILESASTNQTSMYLCASSLSLRTGNEQYFGPGTRLTVT.

This clonotype was observed a few times. The chain employs TRBV6-1 and TRBJ2-3; 9 bases align to TRBD2. V lost 3 bases, J lost 3 bases, and 13 bases stayed unmatched. Germline CDR1 reads MNHNS; CDR2 reads SASEGT. The CDR3 totals 18 residues. The DNA for the CDR3 is TGTGCCAGCAGTGATGGGATAGCGGGGGCCGCAGATACAGATACGCAGTATTTT. Protein sequence: CASSDGIAGAADTDTQYF.

In its sample, this clonotype was seen a few times. The rearrangement joins TRBV19 to TRBJ1-1; possible D gene TRBD1, 6 bases. Per germline, CDR1 LNHDA and CDR2 SQIVND (reference sequence). V was trimmed by 6 bases and J by 5 bases, leaving 13 bases between them. CDR3 size: 13 residues. Written as DNA, the CDR3 is TGTGCCAGTAGGTGGGGGGCTGGTACTGAAGCTTTCTTT. This sequence encodes CASRWGAGTEAFF. The complete variable domain, with remaining parts taken from reference TRBV19 and TRBJ1-1, reads DGGITQSPKYLFRKEGQNVTLSCEQNLNHDAMYWYRQDPGQGLRLIYYSQIVNDFQKGDIAEGYSVSREKKESFPLTVTSAQKNPTAFYLCASRWGAGTEAFFGQGTRLTVV.

This clonotype was picked up a small number of times. The rearrangement uses TRBV19 and TRBJ1-5; D is ambiguous. V was clipped by 2 bases and J by 5 bases, with 16 bases between them. The CDR3 consists of 16 residues. CDR1 is LNHDA, CDR2 SQIVND, per germline (reference sequence). The CDR3 nucleotides read TGTGCCAGTAGTATAAACGGGGAGGAGATCGATCAGCCCCAGCATTTT. Translating gives CASSINGEEIDQPQHF.

This clonotype has at least ten counts. This chain connects TRBV7-2 to TRBJ2-1, with 9 nucleotides matching TRBD1. Trimming took 5 bases from V and 4 from J; bases not matched to a gene: 6. The germline V gene encodes CDR1 SGHTA and CDR2 FQGNSA. The CDR3 has 15 residues. This chain's CDR3 is CASSLDRGAYNEQFF. As DNA, the CDR3 is TGTGCCAGCAGCCTCGACAGGGGGGCTTACAATGAGCAGTTCTTC.

This sequence joins TRBV6-6 and TRBJ1-2, with 7 bases aligning to TRBD1. The V segment lost 6 bases and the J segment 4 bases; nucleotides outside the gene matches: 8. Looked up from germline, CDR1 is MNHNY and CDR2 is SVGAGI (reference sequence). CDR3 length: 14 amino acids. The CDR3 here is CASSETGTVYGYTF. The DNA for the CDR3 is TGTGCCAGCAGCGAGACCGGGACAGTCTATGGCTACACCTTC.